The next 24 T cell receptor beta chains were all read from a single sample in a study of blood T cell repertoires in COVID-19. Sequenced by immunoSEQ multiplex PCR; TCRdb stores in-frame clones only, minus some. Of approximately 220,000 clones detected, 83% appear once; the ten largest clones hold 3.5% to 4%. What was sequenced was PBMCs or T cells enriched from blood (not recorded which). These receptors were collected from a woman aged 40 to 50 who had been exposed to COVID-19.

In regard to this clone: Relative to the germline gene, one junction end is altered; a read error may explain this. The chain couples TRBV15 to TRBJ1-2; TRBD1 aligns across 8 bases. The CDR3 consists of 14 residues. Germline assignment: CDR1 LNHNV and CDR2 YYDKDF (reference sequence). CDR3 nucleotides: TGTGCCACCAGCAGGGAACGGGCCGGGACAGGAGACCCCTTC. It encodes CATSRERAGTGDPF.

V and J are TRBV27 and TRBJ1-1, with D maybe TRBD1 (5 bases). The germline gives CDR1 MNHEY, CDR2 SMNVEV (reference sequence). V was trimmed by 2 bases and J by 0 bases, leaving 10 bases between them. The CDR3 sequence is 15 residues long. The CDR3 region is CASSLTGGMNTEAFF. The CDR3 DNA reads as TGTGCCAGCAGTTTAACGGGGGGAATGAACACTGAAGCTTTCTTT.

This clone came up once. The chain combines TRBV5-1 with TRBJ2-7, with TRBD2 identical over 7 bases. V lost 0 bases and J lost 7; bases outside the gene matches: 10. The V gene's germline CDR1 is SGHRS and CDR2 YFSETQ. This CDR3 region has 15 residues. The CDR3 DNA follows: TGCGCCAGCAGCTTGGCAGCGGGGACGACGGGTGAGCAGTACTTC. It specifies CASSLAAGTTGEQYF.

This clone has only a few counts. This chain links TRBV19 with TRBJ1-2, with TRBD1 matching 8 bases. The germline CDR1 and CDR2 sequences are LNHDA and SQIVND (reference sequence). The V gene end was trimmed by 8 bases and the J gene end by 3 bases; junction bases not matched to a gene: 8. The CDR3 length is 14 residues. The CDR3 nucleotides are TGTGCCAGTCGAATCGCACAGGGGGACTATGGCTACACCTTC. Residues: CASRIAQGDYGYTF.

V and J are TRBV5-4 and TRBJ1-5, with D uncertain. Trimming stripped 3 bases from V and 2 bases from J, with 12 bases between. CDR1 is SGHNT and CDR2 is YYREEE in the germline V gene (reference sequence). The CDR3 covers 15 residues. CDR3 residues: CASSSGVSGNQPQHF. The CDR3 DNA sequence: TGTGCCAGCAGCTCCGGGGTCAGTGGCAATCAGCCCCAGCATTTT.

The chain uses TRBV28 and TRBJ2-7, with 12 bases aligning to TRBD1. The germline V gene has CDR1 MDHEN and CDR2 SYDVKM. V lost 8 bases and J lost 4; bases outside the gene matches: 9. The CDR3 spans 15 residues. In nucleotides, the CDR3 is TGTGCCAGCGGCCCCGGGACAGGGGGCGTGTACGAGCAGTACTTC. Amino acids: CASGPGTGGVYEQYF.

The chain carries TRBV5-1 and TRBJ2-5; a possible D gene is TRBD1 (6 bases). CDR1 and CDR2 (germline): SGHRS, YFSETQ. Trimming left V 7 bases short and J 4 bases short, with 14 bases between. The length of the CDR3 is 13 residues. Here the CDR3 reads CASGVSGVETQYF. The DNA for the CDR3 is TGCGCCAGCGGAGTGTCAGGGGTAGAGACCCAGTACTTC.

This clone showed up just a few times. CDR3 loop: CASSQESGQAGEQYF. CDR3 sequence (DNA): TGTGCCAGCAGCCAAGAATCCGGGCAGGCGGGCGAGCAGTACTTC. This sequence joins TRBV4-2 and TRBJ2-7; maybe TRBD2 (5 bases). CDR1 is LGHNA and CDR2 is YNFKEQ in the germline V gene. The CDR3 covers 15 residues. V shed 0 bases and J shed 6 bases, with 15 bases lying between them.

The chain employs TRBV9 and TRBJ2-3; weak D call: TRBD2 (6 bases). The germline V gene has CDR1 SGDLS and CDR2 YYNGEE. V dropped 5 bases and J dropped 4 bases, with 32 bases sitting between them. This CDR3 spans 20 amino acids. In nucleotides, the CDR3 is TGTGCCAGCAGTGCTAACCCTCCTAGGGGAACTAGCATCCCCCCAGATACGCAGTATTTT. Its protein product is CASSANPPRGTSIPPDTQYF.

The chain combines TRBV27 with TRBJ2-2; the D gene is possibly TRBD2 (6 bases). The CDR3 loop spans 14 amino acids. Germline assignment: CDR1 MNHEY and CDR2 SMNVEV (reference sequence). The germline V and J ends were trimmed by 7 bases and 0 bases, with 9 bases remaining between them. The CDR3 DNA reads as TGTGCCAGCATCGGGGGAGCGAACACCGGGGAGCTGTTTTTT. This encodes CASIGGANTGELFF.

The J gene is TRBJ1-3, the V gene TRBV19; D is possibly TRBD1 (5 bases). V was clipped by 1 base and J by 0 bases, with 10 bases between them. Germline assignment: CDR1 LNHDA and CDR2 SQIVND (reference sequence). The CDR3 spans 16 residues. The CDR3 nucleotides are TGTGCCAGTAGTATAGGGGGCATCAGCTCTGGAAACACCATATATTTT. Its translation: CASSIGGISSGNTIYF.

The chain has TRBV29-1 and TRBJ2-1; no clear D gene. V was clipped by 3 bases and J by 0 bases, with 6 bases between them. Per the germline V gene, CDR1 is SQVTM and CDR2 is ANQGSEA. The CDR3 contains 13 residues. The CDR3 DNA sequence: TGCAGCGTTGAGTACAGCTCCTACAATGAGCAGTTCTTC. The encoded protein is CSVEYSSYNEQFF.

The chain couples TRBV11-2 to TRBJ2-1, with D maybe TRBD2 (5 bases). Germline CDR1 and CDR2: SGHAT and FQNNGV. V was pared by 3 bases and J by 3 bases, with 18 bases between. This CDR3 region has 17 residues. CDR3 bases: TGTGCCAGCAGCTTTTCGGGAAACTCCTTATACTACAATGAGCAGTTCTTC. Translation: CASSFSGNSLYYNEQFF.

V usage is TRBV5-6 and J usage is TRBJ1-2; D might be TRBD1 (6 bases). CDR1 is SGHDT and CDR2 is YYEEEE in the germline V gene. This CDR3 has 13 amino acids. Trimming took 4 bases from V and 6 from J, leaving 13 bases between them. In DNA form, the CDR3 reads TGTGCCAGCAGCAAGCGGACAGTGGATGGCTACACCTTC. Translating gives CASSKRTVDGYTF.

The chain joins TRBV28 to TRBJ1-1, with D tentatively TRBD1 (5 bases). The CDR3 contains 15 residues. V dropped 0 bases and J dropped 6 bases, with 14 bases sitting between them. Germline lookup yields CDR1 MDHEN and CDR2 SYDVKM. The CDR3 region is CASSLWSGGRSEAFF. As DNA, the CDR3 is TGTGCCAGCAGTTTATGGTCCGGGGGAAGGTCTGAAGCTTTCTTT.

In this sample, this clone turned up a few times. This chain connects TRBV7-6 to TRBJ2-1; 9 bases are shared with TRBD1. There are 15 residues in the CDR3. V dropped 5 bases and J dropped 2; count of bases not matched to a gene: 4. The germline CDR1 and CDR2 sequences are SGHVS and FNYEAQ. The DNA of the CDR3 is TGTGCCAGCAGCCGGGGGACAGGGCCCTACAATGAGCAGTTCTTC. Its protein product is CASSRGTGPYNEQFF.

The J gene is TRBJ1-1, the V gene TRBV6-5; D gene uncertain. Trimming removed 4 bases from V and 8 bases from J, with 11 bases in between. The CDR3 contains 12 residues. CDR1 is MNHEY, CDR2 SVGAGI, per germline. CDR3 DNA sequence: TGTGCCAGCAGTTCCCCCCTCGGGGAAGCTTTCTTT. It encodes CASSSPLGEAFF.

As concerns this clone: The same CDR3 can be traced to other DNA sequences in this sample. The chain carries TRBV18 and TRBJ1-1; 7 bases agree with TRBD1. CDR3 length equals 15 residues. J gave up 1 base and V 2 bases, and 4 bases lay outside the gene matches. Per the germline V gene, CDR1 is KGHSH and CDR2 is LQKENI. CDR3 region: CASSPTTGWNTEAFF. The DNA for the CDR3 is TGTGCCAGCTCACCAACGACAGGGTGGAACACTGAAGCTTTCTTT.

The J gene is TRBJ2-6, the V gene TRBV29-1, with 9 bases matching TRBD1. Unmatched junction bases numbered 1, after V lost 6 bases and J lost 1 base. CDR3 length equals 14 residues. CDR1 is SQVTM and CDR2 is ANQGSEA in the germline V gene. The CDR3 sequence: CSVGTGSGANVLTF. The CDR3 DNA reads TGCAGCGTCGGGACAGGGTCTGGGGCCAACGTCCTGACTTTC.

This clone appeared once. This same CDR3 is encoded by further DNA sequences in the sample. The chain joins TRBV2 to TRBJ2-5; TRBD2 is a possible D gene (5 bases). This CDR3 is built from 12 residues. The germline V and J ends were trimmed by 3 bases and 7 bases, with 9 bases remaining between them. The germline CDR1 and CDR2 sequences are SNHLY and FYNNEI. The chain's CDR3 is CASSEREGTQYF. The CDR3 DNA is TGTGCCAGCAGTGAGAGGGAAGGGACCCAGTACTTC.

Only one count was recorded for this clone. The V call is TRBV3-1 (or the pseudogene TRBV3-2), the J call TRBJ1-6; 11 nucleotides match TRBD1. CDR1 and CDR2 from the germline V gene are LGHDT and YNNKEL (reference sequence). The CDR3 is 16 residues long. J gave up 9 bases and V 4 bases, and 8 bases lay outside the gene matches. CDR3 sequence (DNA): TGTGCCAGCAGCCCGGGACAGGGGGTCCCTATTTCACCCCTCCACTTT. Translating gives CASSPGQGVPISPLHF.

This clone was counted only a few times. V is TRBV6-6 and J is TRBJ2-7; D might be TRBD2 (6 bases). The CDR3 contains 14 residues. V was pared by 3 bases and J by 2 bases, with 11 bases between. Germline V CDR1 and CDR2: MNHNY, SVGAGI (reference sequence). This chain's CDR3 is CASSYRDSPYEQYF. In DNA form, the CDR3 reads TGTGCCAGCAGTTATCGGGACTCACCCTACGAGCAGTACTTC.

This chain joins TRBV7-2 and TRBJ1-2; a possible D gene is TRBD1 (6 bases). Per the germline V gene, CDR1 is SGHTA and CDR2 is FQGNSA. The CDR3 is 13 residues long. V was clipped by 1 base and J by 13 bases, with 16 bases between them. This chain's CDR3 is CASSLEQGLYFTF. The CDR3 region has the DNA TGTGCCAGCAGCTTAGAACAGGGCCTGTATTTCACCTTC.

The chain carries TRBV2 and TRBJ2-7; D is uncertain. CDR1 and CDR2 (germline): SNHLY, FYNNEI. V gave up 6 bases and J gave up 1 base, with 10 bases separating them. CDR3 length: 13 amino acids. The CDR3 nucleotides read TGTGCCAGCAGCGTAAGCAATTCCTACGAGCAGTACTTC. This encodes CASSVSNSYEQYF.